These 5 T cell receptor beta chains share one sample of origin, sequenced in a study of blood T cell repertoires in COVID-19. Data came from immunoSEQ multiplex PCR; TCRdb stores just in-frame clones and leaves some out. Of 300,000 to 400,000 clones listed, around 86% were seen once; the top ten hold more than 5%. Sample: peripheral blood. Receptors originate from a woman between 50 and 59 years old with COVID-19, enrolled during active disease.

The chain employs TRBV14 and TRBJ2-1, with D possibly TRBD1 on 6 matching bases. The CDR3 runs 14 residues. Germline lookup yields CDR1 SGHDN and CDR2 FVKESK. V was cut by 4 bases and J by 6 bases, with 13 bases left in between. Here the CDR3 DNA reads TGTGCCAGCAGCCGGGACACCGTATCCAATGAGCAGTTCTTC. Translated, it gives CASSRDTVSNEQFF. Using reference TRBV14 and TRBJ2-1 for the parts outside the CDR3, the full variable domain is EAGVTQFPSHSVIEKGQTVTLRCDPISGHDNLYWYRRVMGKEIKFLLHFVKESKQDESGMPNNRFLAERTGGTYSTLKVQPAELEDSGVYFCASSRDTVSNEQFFGPGTRLTVL.

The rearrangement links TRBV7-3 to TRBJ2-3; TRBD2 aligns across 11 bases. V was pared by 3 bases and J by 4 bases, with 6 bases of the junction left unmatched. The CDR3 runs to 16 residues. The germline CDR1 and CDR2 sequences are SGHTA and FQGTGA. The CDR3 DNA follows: TGTGCCAGCAGCTTGAGACTAGCGGGATCCGCAGATACGCAGTATTTT. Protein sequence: CASSLRLAGSADTQYF.

The CDR3 loop reads CATSDAGTGTNNEQFF. CDR3 coding DNA: TGTGCCACCAGTGATGCCGGGACAGGGACTAACAATGAGCAGTTCTTC. V usage is TRBV24-1 and J usage is TRBJ2-1; TRBD1 agrees at 9 bases. There are 16 residues in the CDR3. Germline V gene data show CDR1 as KGHDR and CDR2 as SFDVKD. The V segment lost 3 bases and the J segment 5 bases; nucleotides outside the gene matches: 7.

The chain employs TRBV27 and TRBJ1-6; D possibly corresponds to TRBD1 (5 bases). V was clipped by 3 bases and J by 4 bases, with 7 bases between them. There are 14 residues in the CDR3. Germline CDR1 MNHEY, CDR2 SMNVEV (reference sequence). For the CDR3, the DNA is TGTGCCAGCAGTTTCGCAGGGTATAATTCACCCCTCCACTTT. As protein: CASSFAGYNSPLHF.

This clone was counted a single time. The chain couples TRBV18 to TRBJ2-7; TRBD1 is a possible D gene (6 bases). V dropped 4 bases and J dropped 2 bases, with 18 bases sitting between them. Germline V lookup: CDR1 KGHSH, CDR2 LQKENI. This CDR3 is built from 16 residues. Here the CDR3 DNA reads TGTGCCAGCTCACTCCGGCCTGGGGACACTACCTACGAGCAGTACTTC. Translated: CASSLRPGDTTYEQYF.